A selection of T cell receptor beta chains follows, all from one sample in a study of shared clonotypes between healthy human individuals. The data were produced by immunoSEQ multiplex PCR, yet TCRdb's version contains in-frame clones alone and is incomplete. The repertoire has more than 850,000 clones, around 78% of them found once; the top ten carry 0.5% to 0.6%. Material for sequencing was memory CD4+ T cells from PBMCs. The receptors come from a man younger than 35 in good health. Some clones in this sample may be carry-over from other donors' samples. The CDR3 runs from the conserved cysteine through the conserved F or W. Fields, in order: D gene, clone size, J gene, V gene, CDR3 protein, CDR3 DNA. The D gene is left open where the match is weak. Some rows have no size entry. The others give once, few or many, or a class for an expanded clone.

-	-	TRBJ1-1	TRBV7-2	CASSVSGTTNTEAFF	TGTGCCAGCAGCGTATCCGGGACAACGAACACTGAAGCTTTCTTT
TRBD2	many	TRBJ2-2	TRBV7-8	CASSLRGRETGELFF	TGTGCCAGCAGCTTACGCGGGAGAGAAACCGGGGAGCTGTTTTTT
-	-	TRBJ2-3	TRBV7-3	CASSRIAATDTQYF	TGTGCCAGCAGCCGGATAGCGGCCACAGATACGCAGTATTTT
-	few	TRBJ1-2	TRBV27	CASSYNQGAYGYTF	TGTGCCAGCAGTTATAATCAGGGCGCCTATGGCTACACCTTC
-	-	TRBJ2-2	TRBV27	CASSLRAGLDTGELFF	TGTGCCAGCAGTTTGCGTGCGGGACTTGACACCGGGGAGCTGTTTTTT
-	once	TRBJ2-7	TRBV4-3	CASSQDVLLRDEQYF	TGCGCCAGCAGCCAAGATGTGCTCTTGAGGGACGAGCAGTACTTC
-	-	TRBJ2-1	TRBV28	CASSSGGTAYNEQFF	TGTGCCAGCAGTTCTGGGGGGACCGCCTACAATGAGCAGTTCTTC
-	-	TRBJ2-3	TRBV15	CATSLLTTSGDTQYF	TGTGCCACCAGCCTCCTCACTACCTCCGGGGATACGCAGTATTTT
TRBD1	-	TRBJ1-4	TRBV13	CASSRRDREAIKLFF	TGTGCCAGCAGCCGCAGGGACAGGGAGGCCATAAAACTGTTTTTT
-	-	TRBJ1-1	TRBV5-1	CASSLETANTEAFF	TGCGCCAGCAGCTTGGAGACAGCGAACACTGAAGCTTTCTTT
TRBD1	few	TRBJ2-5	TRBV5-1	CASTSGQGGETQYF	TGCGCCAGCACCTCCGGACAGGGGGGAGAGACCCAGTACTTC
-	-	TRBJ1-3	TRBV30	CAWSVRGHSGNTIYF	TGTGCCTGGAGTGTAAGAGGCCACTCTGGAAACACCATATATTTT
-	-	TRBJ1-2	TRBV5-1	CASSDTTYGYTF	TGCGCCAGCAGTGACACAACGTATGGCTACACCTTC
TRBD2	-	TRBJ2-7	TRBV6-6	CASSPGGTSVSYEQYF	TGTGCCAGCAGTCCCGGCGGGACTAGCGTCTCCTACGAGCAGTACTTC
-	-	TRBJ1-2	TRBV2	CASSPRQDHRGYTF	TGTGCCAGCAGTCCTAGACAGGACCACAGGGGCTACACCTTC
-	-	TRBJ2-7	TRBV7-2	CASSLGPVQGSEQYF	TGTGCCAGCAGCTTAGGCCCCGTACAGGGTTCCGAGCAGTACTTC